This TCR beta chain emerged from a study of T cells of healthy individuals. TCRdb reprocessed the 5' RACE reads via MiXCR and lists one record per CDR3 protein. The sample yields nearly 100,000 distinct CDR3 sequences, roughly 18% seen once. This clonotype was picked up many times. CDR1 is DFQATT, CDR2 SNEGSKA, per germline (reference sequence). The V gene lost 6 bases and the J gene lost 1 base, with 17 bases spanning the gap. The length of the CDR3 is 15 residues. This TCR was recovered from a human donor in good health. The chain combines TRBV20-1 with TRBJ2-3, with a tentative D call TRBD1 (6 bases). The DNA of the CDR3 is TGCAGTGCCGTATCCACAGGGACGGGCACAGATACGCAGTATTTT. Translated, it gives CSAVSTGTGTDTQYF.